The next 13 T cell receptor beta chains were all read from a single sample in a study of blood T cells in healthy people across ages. Together with a sample-barcoded 5' primer, a J-beta primer mix was included in a second PCR lasting roughly 6 to 12 cycles. Via MiXCR, TCRdb re-called the 5' RACE reads, giving one row per CDR3 protein. The sample shows more than 500,000 distinct CDR3 sequences, approximately 30% of them seen only once. Sequencing used blood. The receptor source for this set is a woman in her 70s in good health.

This clonotype was detected a few times. The chain combines TRBV7-8 with TRBJ1-2; D is ambiguous. The V gene's germline CDR1 is SGHVS and CDR2 FQNEAQ. V lost 7 bases and J 4 bases, leaving 13 bases between the germline ends. This CDR3 spans 13 amino acids. CDR3 sequence: CASILPRPYGYTF. As DNA, the CDR3 is TGTGCCAGCATCCTACCCAGACCCTATGGCTACACCTTC.

This clonotype was picked up a small number of times. This chain joins TRBV20-1 and TRBJ2-5, with a tentative D call TRBD2 (6 bases). The DNA end is more similar to TRBJ2-1, so the J call may be wrong. The CDR3 sequence is 15 residues long. Per the germline V gene, CDR1 is DFQATT and CDR2 is SNEGSKA (reference sequence). CDR3 protein: CSARDNFGGYNEQFF. As DNA, the CDR3 is TGCAGTGCTAGAGATAATTTTGGGGGGTACAATGAGCAGTTCTTC.

The chain combines TRBV20-1 with TRBJ2-3, with TRBD2 as a possible D gene (5 bases). Germline CDR1 is DFQATT and CDR2 is SNEGSKA (reference sequence). The CDR3 has 12 amino acids. V lost 6 bases, J lost 8 bases, and 15 bases lay in between. CDR3 sequence (DNA): TGCAGTGCGGATCTACTACTAGTTACGCAGTATTTT. This gives the protein CSADLLLVTQYF.

The V and J genes are TRBV4-3 and TRBJ2-5; 7 bases fit TRBD1. The DNA matches TRBJ2-7 better at its end, which makes the J call doubtful. The CDR3 contains 15 residues. Germline CDR1 is LGHNA and CDR2 is YSLEER. CDR3 amino acids: CASSLSTGPSYEQYF. CDR3 DNA sequence: TGCGCCAGCAGCCTCTCGACAGGGCCCTCCTACGAGCAGTACTTC.

This clonotype has only a few counts. The chain carries TRBV5-1 and TRBJ2-2, with D perhaps given as TRBD1 or TRBD2 (5 bases each). V lost 0 bases and J lost 6, with 9 bases in between. Germline V gene sequence: CDR1 SGHRS, CDR2 YFSETQ. The CDR3 is made up of 14 amino acids. The CDR3, as DNA: TGCGCCAGCAGCTTGGAGACAGCGGCCGGGGAGCTGTTTTTT. It encodes CASSLETAAGELFF.

The rearrangement links TRBV7-3 to TRBJ2-7; maybe TRBD2 (7 bases). CDR3 length: 15 amino acids. Trimming removed 5 bases from V and 0 bases from J, with 14 bases in between. In germline, CDR1 is SGHTA, CDR2 FQGTGA. The CDR3 sequence: CASSPAGGHSYEQYF. The DNA of the CDR3 is TGTGCCAGCAGCCCTGCCGGGGGGCACTCCTACGAGCAGTACTTC. The full variable domain, with the rest looked up from reference TRBV7-3 and TRBJ2-7, is GAGVSQTPSNKVTEKGKYVELRCDPISGHTALYWYRQSLGQGPEFLIYFQGTGAADDSGLPNDRFFAVRPEGSVSTLKIQRTERGDSAVYLCASSPAGGHSYEQYFGPGTRLTVT.

The V and J genes are TRBV5-1 and TRBJ2-5; 9 nucleotides match TRBD1. CDR3 size: 16 residues. The germline V gene has CDR1 SGHRS and CDR2 YFSETQ. The V gene end was trimmed by 3 bases and the J gene end by 5 bases; junction bases not matched to a gene: 11. The chain's CDR3 is CASSSNPQGAQETQYF. The CDR3 DNA sequence: TGCGCCAGCAGCTCCAACCCACAGGGGGCGCAGGAGACCCAGTACTTC.

The chain joins TRBV18 to TRBJ1-4, with a tentative D call TRBD1 (5 bases). This CDR3 is built from 15 residues. CDR1 and CDR2 (germline): KGHSH, LQKENI. Trimming removed 2 bases from V and 10 bases from J, with 17 bases in between. CDR3: CASSPGLTGPGKLFF. CDR3 DNA: TGTGCCAGCTCACCAGGGCTTACAGGCCCCGGAAAACTGTTTTTT.

The V gene is TRBV5-1, the J gene TRBJ2-5; D possibly corresponds to TRBD2 (6 bases). The J call may be in error: the DNA end matches TRBJ2-7 better. CDR3 length: 14 residues. CDR1 and CDR2 from the germline V gene are SGHRS and YFSETQ. DNA for the CDR3: TGCGCCAGCAGACTCGACCCCGGGAGTTACGAGCAGTACTTC. Its translation is CASRLDPGSYEQYF.

This clonotype appeared a single time. The rearrangement links TRBV6-2 or TRBV6-3 to TRBJ2-1, with TRBD1 matching over 8 bases. The V gene end was trimmed by 6 bases and the J gene end by 5 bases; junction bases not matched to a gene: 6. The germline V gene encodes CDR1 MNHEY and CDR2 SVGEGT. This CDR3 comprises 14 residues. In nucleotides, the CDR3 is TGTGCCAGCAGCCTCAGGGGGCTGGACAATGAGCAGTTCTTC. As protein: CASSLRGLDNEQFF.

This clonotype has a handful of counts. The gene calls are TRBV5-1 and TRBJ2-3, with D possibly being TRBD2 (6 bases). The CDR3 has 14 amino acids. V lost 0 bases, J lost 8 bases, and 13 bases lay in between. The germline CDR1 and CDR2 sequences are SGHRS and YFSETQ. The CDR3 here is CASSLEDAEGTQYF. DNA of the CDR3: TGCGCCAGCAGCTTGGAAGACGCGGAGGGTACGCAGTATTTT.

CDR3 bases: TGTGCCAGCAGCTTTTTGGGACTTCCTGGGGGTGCGCAGTATTTT. Translating it yields CASSFLGLPGGAQYF. V usage is TRBV7-2 and J usage is TRBJ2-3; TRBD2 might be the D (6 bases). V was shortened by 3 bases and J by 10 bases, with 20 bases between the two germline ends. The CDR3 consists of 15 residues. CDR1 SGHTA and CDR2 FQGNSA come from the germline V gene.

This chain joins TRBV6-1 and TRBJ2-2; no clear D. The CDR3 is 12 residues long. V dropped 8 bases and J dropped 1 base, with 5 bases sitting between them. Germline assignment: CDR1 MNHNS and CDR2 SASEGT. The CDR3 here is CASVGNTGELFF. The CDR3 DNA follows: TGTGCCAGCGTGGGGAACACCGGGGAGCTGTTTTTT.